Listed here are 10 T cell receptor beta chains from one sample, sequenced in a study of CD8+ T cells in alopecia areata. RNA extraction was followed by reverse transcription into cDNA, which acted as the sequencing template. Produced via immunoSEQ multiplex PCR; TCRdb's table is partial and in-frame only. Altogether more than 150,000 clones are present, about 51% being singletons, with the ten largest covering roughly 9.1%. Treatment given: oral pan-JAK inhibitor, 5-10 mg twice daily. The specimen comprised CD8+ T cells sorted from blood, sampled around week 54, from a patient treated with tofacitinib. All receptors come from a human donor with alopecia areata.

This clone turned up a few times. The rearrangement joins TRBV7-9 to TRBJ2-7; D might be TRBD1 (6 bases). The CDR3 is 12 residues long. The germline V gene has CDR1 SEHNR and CDR2 FQNEAQ (reference sequence). The V end was cut by 7 bases, the J end by 2 bases, with 9 bases between. The CDR3 loop is CASTTGPYEQYF. The CDR3 DNA reads TGTGCCAGCACGACAGGCCCCTACGAGCAGTACTTC.

This clone was seen once. The chain has TRBV6-5 and TRBJ2-2; 11 bases are a match to TRBD1. The CDR3 is made up of 16 amino acids. With 2 bases clipped from V and 7 bases from J, the junction kept 6 bases outside the gene matches. Germline V gene sequence: CDR1 MNHEY, CDR2 SVGAGI. The CDR3 DNA sequence: TGTGCCAGCAGTTACGGGACAGGGGGTACGGGCGGGGAGCTGTTTTTT. Translated: CASSYGTGGTGGELFF.

This clone showed up just a few times. Its ends do not fully match the called genes, so a read error is possible. The chain employs TRBV7-7 and TRBJ2-1; 8 bases match TRBD2. Germline assignment: CDR1 SSHAT and CDR2 FNYEAQ (reference sequence). The CDR3 totals 15 residues. The CDR3 is CASSLELAAYNEQFF. The CDR3 DNA follows: TGTGCTAGCAGCTTAGAACTAGCGGCCTACAATGAGCAGTTCTTC.

The gene calls are TRBV30 and TRBJ1-4; D is undetermined. Germline values: CDR1 GTSNPN, CDR2 SVGIG (reference sequence). With 0 bases removed from V and 7 bases from J, the gap between germline ends came to 12 bases. This CDR3 comprises 14 residues. The CDR3 DNA sequence: TGTGCCTGGAGTGTACTAGGGCGTCCTGAAAAACTGTTTTTT. Translation: CAWSVLGRPEKLFF.

The chain employs TRBV7-2 and TRBJ1-2; possible D gene TRBD1, 6 bases. V lost 8 bases, J lost 5 bases, and 18 bases lay in between. Germline V CDR1 and CDR2: SGHTA, FQGNSA. CDR3 size: 14 residues. Written as DNA, the CDR3 is TGTGCCAGCTCCCCCGTCGGGGGCGCTTATGGCTACACCTTC. Its protein is CASSPVGGAYGYTF.

This clone was observed a few times. The genes are TRBV29-1 and TRBJ1-1; D ambiguous. Germline CDR1 reads SQVTM; CDR2 reads ANQGSEA. Trimming cost V 4 bases and J 0 bases, with 6 bases left between them. This CDR3 has 12 residues. Here the CDR3 reads CSVVLVNTEAFF. CDR3 bases: TGCAGCGTTGTACTGGTGAACACTGAAGCTTTCTTT.

The chain links TRBV4-2 to TRBJ2-3; 9 positions agree with TRBD2. V shed 1 base and J 4 bases; nucleotides not matched to a gene: 9. Looked up from germline, CDR1 is LGHNA and CDR2 is YNFKEQ. The CDR3 consists of 17 residues. As DNA, the CDR3 is TGTGCCAGCAGCCAAGCTCCGGGACTAGCAGGATCAGATACGCAGTATTTT. Translating gives CASSQAPGLAGSDTQYF.

This chain connects TRBV13 to TRBJ2-3; maybe TRBD2 (5 bases). Germline assignment: CDR1 PRHDT and CDR2 FYEKMQ (reference sequence). Trimming left V 7 bases short and J 0 bases short, with 8 bases between. The CDR3 consists of 13 residues. The CDR3 loop is CASTGGSTDTQYF. The CDR3 DNA is TGTGCCAGCACAGGAGGTAGCACAGATACGCAGTATTTT.

The chain joins TRBV5-8 to TRBJ1-5; TRBD1 might be the D (6 bases). Deletions cut 3 bases from V and 3 bases from J, with 7 bases between. This CDR3 spans 13 amino acids. Germline CDR1 and CDR2: SGHTS and YDEGEE. The CDR3 nucleotides are TGTGCCAGCAGCTGGACAGACAATCAGCCCCAGCATTTT. Protein product: CASSWTDNQPQHF.

DNA for the CDR3: TGTGCCAGCAACCGACAGTTCGGGACTGAAGCTTTCTTT. Encoded protein: CASNRQFGTEAFF. The V gene is TRBV2, the J gene TRBJ1-1; D perhaps matches TRBD1 (5 bases). Between the trimmed V and J ends, which lost 7 bases and 5 bases, there was a span of 14 bases. The germline CDR1 and CDR2 sequences are SNHLY and FYNNEI. This CDR3 is built from 13 residues.